Listed here is a single T cell receptor beta chain. The data stem from a study of human T cells and chemical hapten exposure. Overall study context: A 2 cm by 2 cm inner upper arm patch received 2% DPC for sensitization.

As for time point: pre-sensitization, week 0. Treatment indicated: therapeutic diphenylcyclopropenone sensitization with weekly scalp DPC. People who gave samples had alopecia, were 18 to 70 years old, and were suitable for DPC. Germline CDR1 and CDR2: MNHEY and SVGAGI. The CDR3 covers 13 residues. The V and J ends lost 6 bases and 6 bases, in that order; junction bases with no gene match: 6. TCRdb recomputed calls from the RACE reads with MiXCR, one row per CDR3 protein. The sample contains fewer than 150,000 distinct CDR3 sequences, approximately 13% of which appear only once. The sequenced sample was whole blood, obtained in connection with sensitization to the hapten diphenylcyclopropenone (DPC). J is TRBJ1-2 and V is TRBV6-5; 8 nucleotides align to TRBD1. The source is a woman aged 18-30 years with alopecia areata. Some clones in this sample may be carry-over from other donors' samples. The CDR3 is CASSSDRADGYTF. The CDR3 DNA follows: TGTGCCAGCAGCTCGGACAGGGCCGATGGCTACACCTTC.